This T cell receptor beta chain is drawn from a study of CD8+CD57+ T cells in acquired aplastic anemia. Whole-study context: The study obtained an average of 3.2 ug of DNA from sorted CD4+ and CD8+ cells. Regarding the study as a whole: Around 30 sequences, all CD8+ CDR3, were shared between patients and controls.

Previously, flow cytometry had revealed CD8+CD57+ cell expansion in the patients chosen for sequencing. Blood was sampled before the patients had received any therapy. TCR beta VDJ and CDR3 profiling used genomic DNA as template. TCRdb reprocessed the reads via MiXCR and lists one record per CDR3 protein. The sample has under 500,000 distinct CDR3 sequences; about a third are singletons. Germline CDR1 and CDR2: SGHRS and YFSETQ. CDR3 size: 14 residues. The germline V and J ends were trimmed by 1 base and 4 bases, with 11 bases remaining between them. Only one count was recorded for this clonotype. Antigen unknown.

The specimen sequenced was sorted CD4+, CD8+, or CD8+CD57+ T cells (not recorded which) from PBMCs. This TCR came from a human donor with aplastic anemia. The chain is built from TRBV5-1 and TRBJ1-1, with a weak D call TRBD1 (5 bases). The CDR3 here is CASSLTRAGTEAFF. The CDR3 DNA follows: TGCGCCAGCAGCTTGACCAGGGCGGGCACTGAAGCTTTCTTT. The full variable domain, its missing parts supplied by reference TRBV5-1 and TRBJ1-1, is KAGVTQTPRYLIKTRGQQVTLSCSPISGHRSVSWYQQTPGQGLQFLFEYFSETQRNKGNFPGRFSGRQFSNSRSEMNVSTLELGDSALYLCASSLTRAGTEAFFGQGTRLTVV.